The present entry profiles one T cell receptor (beta chain) with its context. These data come from a study of OX40 agonist ivuxolimab in advanced cancers. Method: immunoSEQ multiplex PCR; TCRdb's copy keeps in-frame clones and lacks some. The sample lists about 60,000 clones, 88% occurring once. This CDR3 is built from 14 residues. J gave up 7 bases and V 6 bases, and 9 bases lay outside the gene matches. From germline, CDR1 is SNHLY and CDR2 FYNNEI. The sequence came from an adult with an advanced solid tumor such as melanoma, head and neck, liver or kidney cancer. This rearrangement joins TRBV2 to TRBJ1-2, with 9 positions matching TRBD1. The sequencing used CD4+ or CD8+ T cells sorted from blood, collected in a trial of the OX40 agonist ivuxolimab. The CDR3 coding sequence is TGTGCCAGCAGCGGACAGGGGAAGGGATCTGGCTACACCTTC. This codes for CASSGQGKGSGYTF. The variable domain in full, with the rest retrieved from reference TRBV2 and TRBJ1-2, is EPEVTQTPSHQVTQMGQEVILRCVPISNHLYFYWYRQILGQKVEFLVSFYNNEISEKSEIFDDQFSVERPDGSNFTLKIRSTKLEDSAMYFCASSGQGKGSGYTFGSGTRLTVV.